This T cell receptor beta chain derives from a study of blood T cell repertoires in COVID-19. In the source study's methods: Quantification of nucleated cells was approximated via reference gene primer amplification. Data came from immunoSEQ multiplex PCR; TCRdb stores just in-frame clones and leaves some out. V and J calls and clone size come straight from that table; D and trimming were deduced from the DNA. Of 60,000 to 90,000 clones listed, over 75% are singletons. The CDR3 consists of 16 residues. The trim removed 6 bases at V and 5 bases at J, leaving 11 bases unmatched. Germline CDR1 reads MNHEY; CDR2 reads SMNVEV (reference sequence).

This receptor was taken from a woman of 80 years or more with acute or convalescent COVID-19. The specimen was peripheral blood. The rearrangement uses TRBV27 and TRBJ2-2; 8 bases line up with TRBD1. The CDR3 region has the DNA TGTGCCAGCAGATCCCTCGGGACAGGCATAACCGGGGAGCTGTTTTTT. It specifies CASRSLGTGITGELFF.